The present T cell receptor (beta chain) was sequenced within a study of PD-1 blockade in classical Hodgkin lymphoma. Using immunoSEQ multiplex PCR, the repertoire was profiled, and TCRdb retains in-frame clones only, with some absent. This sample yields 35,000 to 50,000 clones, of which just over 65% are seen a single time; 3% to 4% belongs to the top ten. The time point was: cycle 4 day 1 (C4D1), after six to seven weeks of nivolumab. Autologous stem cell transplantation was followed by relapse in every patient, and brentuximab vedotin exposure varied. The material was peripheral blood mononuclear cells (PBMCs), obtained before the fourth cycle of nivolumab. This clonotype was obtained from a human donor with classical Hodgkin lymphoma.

CDR3 coding DNA: TGTGCCAGTAGTACGGGGACAGACACCGGGGAGCTGTTTTTT. The encoded protein is CASSTGTDTGELFF. This chain uses TRBV19 with TRBJ2-2; 7 nucleotides line up with TRBD1. The CDR3 spans 14 residues. The V gene's germline CDR1 is LNHDA and CDR2 SQIVND (reference sequence). Trimming at V came to 4 bases and at J to 3 bases, leaving 2 bases not matched to a gene.